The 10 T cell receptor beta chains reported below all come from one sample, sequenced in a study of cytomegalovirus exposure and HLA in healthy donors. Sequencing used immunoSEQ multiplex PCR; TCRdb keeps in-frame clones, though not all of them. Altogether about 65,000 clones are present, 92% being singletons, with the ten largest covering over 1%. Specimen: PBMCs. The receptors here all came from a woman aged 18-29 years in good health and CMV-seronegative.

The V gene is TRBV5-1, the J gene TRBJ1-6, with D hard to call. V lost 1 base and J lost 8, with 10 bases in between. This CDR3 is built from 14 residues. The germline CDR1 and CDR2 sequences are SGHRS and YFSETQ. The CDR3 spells CASSLRTDYSPLHF. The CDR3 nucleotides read TGCGCCAGCAGCTTGCGCACCGACTATTCACCCCTCCACTTT.

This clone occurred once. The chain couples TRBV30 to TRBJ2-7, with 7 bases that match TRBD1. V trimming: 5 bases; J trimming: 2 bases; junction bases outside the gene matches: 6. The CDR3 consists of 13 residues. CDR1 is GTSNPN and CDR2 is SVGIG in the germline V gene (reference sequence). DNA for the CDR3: TGTGCCTGGTCCTCTGGACAGGCCTACGAGCAGTACTTC. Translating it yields CAWSSGQAYEQYF. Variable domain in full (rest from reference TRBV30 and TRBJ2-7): SQTIHQWPATLVQPVGSPLSLECTVEGTSNPNLYWYRQAAGRGLQLLFYSVGIGQISSEVPQNLSASRPQDRQFILSSKKLLLSDSGFYLCAWSSGQAYEQYFGPGTRLTVT.

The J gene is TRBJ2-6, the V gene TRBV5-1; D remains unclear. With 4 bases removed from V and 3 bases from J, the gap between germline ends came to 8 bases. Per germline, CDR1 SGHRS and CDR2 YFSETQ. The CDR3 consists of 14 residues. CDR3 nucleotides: TGCGCCAGCAGCCTGTCGGGTGGGGCCAACGTCCTGACTTTC. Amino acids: CASSLSGGANVLTF.

CDR3 region: CSVGPTGTSAGANVLTF. The CDR3 coding sequence is TGCAGCGTTGGCCCGACAGGGACGTCTGCTGGGGCCAACGTCCTGACTTTC. The rearrangement joins TRBV29-1 to TRBJ2-6; 7 nucleotides match TRBD1. The junction had 11 bases not matched to a gene; V was cut back by 4 bases and J by 2 bases. This CDR3 contains 17 residues. Germline V gene data show CDR1 as SQVTM and CDR2 as ANQGSEA.

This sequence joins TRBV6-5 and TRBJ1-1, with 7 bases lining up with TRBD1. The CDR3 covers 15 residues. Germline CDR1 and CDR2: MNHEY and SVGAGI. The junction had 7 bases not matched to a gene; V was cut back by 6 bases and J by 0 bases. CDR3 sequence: CASRASGGMNTEAFF. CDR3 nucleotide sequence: TGTGCCAGCAGGGCGTCAGGGGGGATGAACACTGAAGCTTTCTTT.

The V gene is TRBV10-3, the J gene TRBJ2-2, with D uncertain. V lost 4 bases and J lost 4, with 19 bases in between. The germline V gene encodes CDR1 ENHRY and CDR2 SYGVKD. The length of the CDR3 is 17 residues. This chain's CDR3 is CAISVSFHRSSTGELFF. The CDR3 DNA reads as TGTGCCATCAGTGTTTCGTTCCACCGCAGTTCCACCGGGGAGCTGTTTTTT.

The CDR3 nucleotides read TGTGCCAGCAGCTCCCGGGGGTTTACGGGGATTATGAACACTGAAGCTTTCTTT. It codes for CASSSRGFTGIMNTEAFF. V is TRBV11-2 and J is TRBJ1-1, with D tentatively TRBD1 (5 bases). Trimming stripped 4 bases from V and 0 bases from J, with 21 bases between. The CDR3 is 18 residues long. Looked up from germline, CDR1 is SGHAT and CDR2 is FQNNGV.

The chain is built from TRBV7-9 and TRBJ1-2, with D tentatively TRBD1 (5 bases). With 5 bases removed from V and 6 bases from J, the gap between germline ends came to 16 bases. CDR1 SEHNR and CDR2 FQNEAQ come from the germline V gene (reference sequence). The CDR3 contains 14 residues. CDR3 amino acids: CASSAPGLGDGYTF. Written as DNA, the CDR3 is TGTGCCAGCAGCGCACCGGGACTTGGGGATGGCTACACCTTC.

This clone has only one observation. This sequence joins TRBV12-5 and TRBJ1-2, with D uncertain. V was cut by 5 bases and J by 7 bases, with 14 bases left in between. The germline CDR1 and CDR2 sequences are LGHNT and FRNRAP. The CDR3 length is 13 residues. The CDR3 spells CASGPPGEGGYTF. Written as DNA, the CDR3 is TGTGCTAGTGGTCCCCCCGGGGAGGGTGGCTACACCTTC.

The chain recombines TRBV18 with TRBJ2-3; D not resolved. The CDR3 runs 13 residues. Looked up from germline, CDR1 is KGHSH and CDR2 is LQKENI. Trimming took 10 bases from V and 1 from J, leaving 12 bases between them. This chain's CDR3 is CATSNIRTDTQYF. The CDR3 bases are TGTGCCACCAGTAACATCCGCACAGATACGCAGTATTTT.